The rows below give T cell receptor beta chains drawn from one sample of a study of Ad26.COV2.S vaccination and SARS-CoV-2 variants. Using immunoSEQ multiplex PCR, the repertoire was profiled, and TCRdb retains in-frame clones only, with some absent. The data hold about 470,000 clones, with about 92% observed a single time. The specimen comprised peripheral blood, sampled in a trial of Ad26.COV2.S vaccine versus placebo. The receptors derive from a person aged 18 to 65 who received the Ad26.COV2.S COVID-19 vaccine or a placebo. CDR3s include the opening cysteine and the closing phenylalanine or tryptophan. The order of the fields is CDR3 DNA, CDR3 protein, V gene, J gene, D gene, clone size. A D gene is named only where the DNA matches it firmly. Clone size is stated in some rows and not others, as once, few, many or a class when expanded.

DNA: TGTGCCAGCAGTTTTATATCAGGGGCAGATACGCAGTATTTT
CDR3: CASSFISGADTQYF
V: TRBV27
J: TRBJ2-3
D: .
size: .

DNA: TGTGCCAGCAGTTTAATCCCGTCTAGCGGGAGAAACGAGCAGTACTTC
CDR3: CASSLIPSSGRNEQYF
V: TRBV28
J: TRBJ2-7
D: TRBD2
size: .

DNA: TGTGCCACCAGTGATTTTAGGCTCGGAGGGTCCCGCACAGATACGCAGTATTTT
CDR3: CATSDFRLGGSRTDTQYF
V: TRBV24-1
J: TRBJ2-3
D: .
size: .

DNA: TGTGCCAGCAGCGCCCAAGGCTCTGGGGCCAACGTCCTGACTTTC
CDR3: CASSAQGSGANVLTF
V: TRBV9
J: TRBJ2-6
D: .
size: .

DNA: TGTGCCAGCTCACCAAACAGGGCCCAAGAGACCCAGTACTTC
CDR3: CASSPNRAQETQYF
V: TRBV18
J: TRBJ2-5
D: .
size: .

DNA: TGTGCCAGCTCACCATCTATGGACAGGGTCGAGGATGGCTACACCTTC
CDR3: CASSPSMDRVEDGYTF
V: TRBV18
J: TRBJ1-2
D: TRBD1
size: .

DNA: TGTGCCAGCAGCTTCTCAGGGGGCCTGTTCTATGGCTACACCTTC
CDR3: CASSFSGGLFYGYTF
V: TRBV7-8
J: TRBJ1-2
D: TRBD1
size: .

DNA: TGTGCCAGCAGTAACAACAGGAGAGGGCTGTTTTTT
CDR3: CASSNNRRGLFF
V: TRBV27
J: TRBJ1-4
D: .
size: .

DNA: TGCGCCAGCAGCTGGGGGACTAGCGCGACCTACGAGCAGTACTTC
CDR3: CASSWGTSATYEQYF
V: TRBV5-1
J: TRBJ2-7
D: TRBD2
size: .

DNA: TGTGCCAGCAGTATGGGGACAGGGATCCCCTGGAATAATTCACCCCTCCACTTT
CDR3: CASSMGTGIPWNNSPLHF
V: TRBV2
J: TRBJ1-6
D: TRBD1
size: few

DNA: TGTGCCAGCTCACGAACCGGGACAGGGAACACCGGGGAGCTGTTTTTT
CDR3: CASSRTGTGNTGELFF
V: TRBV18
J: TRBJ2-2
D: TRBD1
size: .

DNA: TGTGCCAGCAGCCAATTCTTCGGGGGCGGAGCGGGAATCATCGATACGCAGTATTTT
CDR3: CASSQFFGGGAGIIDTQYF
V: TRBV14
J: TRBJ2-3
D: .
size: .

DNA: TGTGCCAGCTCGTCCCGGGACACGGGCTCCTACGAGCAGTACTTC
CDR3: CASSSRDTGSYEQYF
V: TRBV18
J: TRBJ2-7
D: .
size: .